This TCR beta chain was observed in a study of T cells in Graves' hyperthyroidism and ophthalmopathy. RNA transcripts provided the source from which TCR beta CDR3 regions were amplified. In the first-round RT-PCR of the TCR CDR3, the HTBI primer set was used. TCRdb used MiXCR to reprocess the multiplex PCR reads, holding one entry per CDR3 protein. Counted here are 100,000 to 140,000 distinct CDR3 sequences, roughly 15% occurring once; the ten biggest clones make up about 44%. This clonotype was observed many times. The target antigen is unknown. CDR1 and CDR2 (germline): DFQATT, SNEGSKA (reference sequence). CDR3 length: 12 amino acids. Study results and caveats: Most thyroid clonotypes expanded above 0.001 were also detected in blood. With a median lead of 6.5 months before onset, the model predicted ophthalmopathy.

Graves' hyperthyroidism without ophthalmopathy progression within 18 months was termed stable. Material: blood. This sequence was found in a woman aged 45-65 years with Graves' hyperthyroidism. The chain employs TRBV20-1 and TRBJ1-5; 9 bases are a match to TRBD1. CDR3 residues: CSVDRGNQPQHF. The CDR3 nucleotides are TGCAGCGTAGACAGGGGGAATCAGCCCCAGCATTTT.